A selection of T cell receptor beta chains follows, all from one sample in a study of post-analysis software for immune sequencing data. TCRdb ran MiXCR on the PCR reads and lists one entry per CDR3 protein. The sample has over 700,000 distinct CDR3 sequences, less than 35% seen once. Sequenced sample: blood. The receptors stem from a girl aged 10-17 years with multiple sclerosis. The CDR3 runs from the conserved cysteine through the conserved F or W. D genes are given only for firm matches. Clone size is shown for a subset of rows, as once, few, many or a class of expanded clone.

size: few
D: TRBD1
J: TRBJ2-3
V: TRBV4-3
CDR3: CASSQDGLGTGATDTQYF
DNA: TGCGCCAGCAGCCAAGATGGCCTTGGGACAGGGGCCACAGATACGCAGTATTTT

size: NA
D: NA
J: TRBJ2-1
V: TRBV3-1
CDR3: CASSQFRGRNEQFF
DNA: TGTGCCAGCAGCCAATTTCGGGGTAGGAATGAGCAGTTCTTC

size: NA
D: TRBD1
J: TRBJ1-5
V: TRBV20-1
CDR3: CSAIKLFGTENQPQHF
DNA: TGCAGTGCTATAAAGCTCTTCGGGACAGAGAATCAGCCCCAGCATTTT

size: NA
D: NA
J: TRBJ2-1
V: TRBV29-1
CDR3: CSVDESGFYNEQFF
DNA: TGCAGCGTTGATGAGAGCGGCTTCTACAATGAGCAGTTCTTC

size: NA
D: TRBD1
J: TRBJ1-1
V: TRBV27
CDR3: CASSPAGTGLNTEAFF
DNA: TGTGCCAGCAGCCCAGCCGGGACAGGACTGAACACTGAAGCTTTCTTT

size: NA
D: NA
J: TRBJ2-4
V: TRBV7-2
CDR3: CASSLGRIAKNIQYF
DNA: TGTGCCAGCAGCTTAGGACGGATAGCCAAAAACATTCAGTACTTC

size: many
D: TRBD2
J: TRBJ2-3
V: TRBV6-5
CDR3: CASRPPGGGDTQYF
DNA: TGTGCCAGCAGACCCCCGGGGGGGGGAGATACGCAGTATTTT

size: few
D: NA
J: TRBJ2-1
V: TRBV29-1
CDR3: CSVGMNNEQFF
DNA: TGCAGCGTTGGCATGAACAATGAGCAGTTCTTC

size: NA
D: NA
J: TRBJ1-2
V: TRBV6-5
CDR3: CASTRRGTGYTF
DNA: TGTGCCAGCACCCGGAGGGGCACTGGCTACACCTTC

size: NA
D: NA
J: TRBJ2-1
V: TRBV5-1
CDR3: CASSWVPGPSNEQFF
DNA: TGCGCCAGCAGCTGGGTTCCCGGGCCGTCGAATGAGCAGTTCTTC

size: few
D: NA
J: TRBJ1-1
V: TRBV12-3/TRBV12-4
CDR3: CASSPTGTAGTEAFF
DNA: TGTGCCAGCAGTCCGACGGGGACCGCGGGCACTGAAGCTTTCTTT

size: few
D: NA
J: TRBJ1-5
V: TRBV20-1
CDR3: CSAREGIRSNQPQHF
DNA: TGCAGTGCTAGGGAAGGGATACGGAGCAATCAGCCCCAGCATTTT

size: NA
D: TRBD2
J: TRBJ2-1
V: TRBV11-2
CDR3: CASSPLSGEHQETQFF
DNA: TGTGCCAGCAGTCCCCTTAGCGGGGAGCACCAAGAGACCCAGTTCTTC

size: NA
D: TRBD1
J: TRBJ1-1
V: TRBV7-2
CDR3: CASSLVPGQGPNTEAFF
DNA: TGTGCCAGCAGCTTAGTGCCGGGACAGGGACCGAACACTGAAGCTTTCTTT

size: NA
D: TRBD1
J: TRBJ2-7
V: TRBV29-1
CDR3: CSVEGTGGEREQYF
DNA: TGCAGCGTTGAGGGGACAGGGGGCGAGAGGGAGCAGTACTTC

size: NA
D: TRBD1
J: TRBJ2-1
V: TRBV6-2/TRBV6-3
CDR3: CASRLIGGASHNEQFF
DNA: TGTGCCAGCAGGCTAATAGGGGGCGCTTCCCACAATGAGCAGTTCTTC

size: NA
D: NA
J: TRBJ2-5
V: TRBV28
CDR3: CASALTRAGETQYF
DNA: TGTGCCAGTGCCCTCACGAGGGCGGGGGAGACCCAGTACTTC

size: NA
D: NA
J: TRBJ2-1
V: TRBV7-2
CDR3: CASSPLPGGRGYNEQFF
DNA: TGTGCCAGCAGCCCCCTCCCCGGTGGGAGGGGGTACAATGAGCAGTTCTTC

size: NA
D: TRBD2
J: TRBJ2-1
V: TRBV29-1
CDR3: CSIGGAGGRYTEQFF
DNA: TGCAGCATTGGAGGAGCGGGGGGTCGATACACTGAGCAGTTCTTC

size: few
D: TRBD2
J: TRBJ2-1
V: TRBV2
CDR3: CASSAETSGVMYEQFF
DNA: TGTGCCAGCAGCGCTGAGACTAGCGGGGTAATGTATGAGCAGTTCTTC

size: few
D: NA
J: TRBJ2-7
V: TRBV7-8
CDR3: CASSLAELRQTPYEQYF
DNA: TGTGCCAGCAGCTTAGCGGAACTGAGGCAGACTCCCTACGAGCAGTACTTC

size: few
D: TRBD1
J: TRBJ1-1
V: TRBV20-1
CDR3: CSARATGTGNTEAFF
DNA: TGCAGTGCTAGAGCAACCGGGACAGGGAACACTGAAGCTTTCTTT

size: NA
D: TRBD1
J: TRBJ1-1
V: TRBV20-1
CDR3: CSARGGQSNTEAFF
DNA: TGCAGTGCTAGAGGGGGACAGTCAAACACTGAAGCTTTCTTT

size: NA
D: TRBD2
J: TRBJ2-1
V: TRBV10-1
CDR3: CASSVTSVNEQFF
DNA: TGCGCCAGCAGTGTGACTAGCGTGAATGAGCAGTTCTTC

size: many
D: NA
J: TRBJ2-5
V: TRBV7-9
CDR3: CASSLSGAQETQYF
DNA: TGTGCCAGCAGCTTAAGTGGGGCCCAAGAGACCCAGTACTTC

size: NA
D: NA
J: TRBJ2-3
V: TRBV7-2
CDR3: CASTAADTQYF
DNA: TGTGCCAGTACTGCTGCAGATACGCAGTATTTT

size: NA
D: NA
J: TRBJ2-1
V: TRBV6-2/TRBV6-3
CDR3: CASRPTGILSYNEQFF
DNA: TGTGCCAGCAGGCCCACAGGAATTCTCTCCTACAATGAGCAGTTCTTC

size: few
D: TRBD1
J: TRBJ1-2
V: TRBV4-1
CDR3: CASSHPDREWDGYTF
DNA: TGCGCCAGCAGCCACCCGGACAGGGAATGGGATGGCTACACCTTC

size: few
D: NA
J: TRBJ1-1
V: TRBV5-1
CDR3: CASSLGQKSTEAFF
DNA: TGCGCCAGCAGTCTCGGACAGAAATCCACTGAAGCTTTCTTT

size: NA
D: NA
J: TRBJ1-2
V: TRBV5-1
CDR3: CASSLYRDDGYTF
DNA: TGCGCCAGCAGCTTGTACAGGGATGATGGCTACACCTTC

size: NA
D: NA
J: TRBJ1-5
V: TRBV12-3/TRBV12-4
CDR3: CASSSPTQTGEGGQPQHF
DNA: TGTGCCAGCAGTTCCCCTACTCAGACAGGCGAGGGGGGTCAGCCCCAGCATTTT

size: NA
D: NA
J: TRBJ1-5
V: TRBV29-1
CDR3: CSVSSGPSSPQHF
DNA: TGCAGCGTTTCGTCAGGGCCTAGCAGCCCCCAGCATTTT

size: few
D: NA
J: TRBJ2-5
V: TRBV29-1
CDR3: CSVEVRSLTETQYF
DNA: TGCAGCGTTGAAGTCAGGTCTTTAACAGAGACCCAGTACTTC

size: few
D: NA
J: TRBJ1-1
V: TRBV20-1
CDR3: CSADNREGPIVEDTEAFF
DNA: TGCAGTGCCGACAATCGCGAGGGGCCGATTGTAGAGGACACTGAAGCTTTCTTT

size: NA
D: TRBD1
J: TRBJ1-5
V: TRBV18
CDR3: CASSRTGDNQPQHF
DNA: TGTGCCAGCTCACGGACAGGGGACAATCAGCCCCAGCATTTT

size: NA
D: TRBD2
J: TRBJ2-5
V: TRBV13
CDR3: CASSLTSGTAQETQYF
DNA: TGTGCCAGCAGCTTGACTAGCGGAACAGCCCAAGAGACCCAGTACTTC

size: few
D: NA
J: TRBJ1-6
V: TRBV7-2
CDR3: CASSLQDGSPLHF
DNA: TGTGCCAGCAGCTTACAGGACGGTTCACCCCTCCACTTT

size: NA
D: NA
J: TRBJ2-1
V: TRBV20-1
CDR3: CSARPLGIYNEQFF
DNA: TGCAGTGCTAGACCTTTAGGTATCTACAATGAGCAGTTCTTC

size: NA
D: NA
J: TRBJ2-1
V: TRBV27
CDR3: CASSEIRGHEQFF
DNA: TGTGCCAGCAGTGAAATCAGGGGCCATGAGCAGTTCTTC

size: NA
D: NA
J: TRBJ1-1
V: TRBV27
CDR3: CASSLVWGAEAFF
DNA: TGTGCCAGCAGTTTGGTGTGGGGCGCTGAAGCTTTCTTT

size: NA
D: NA
J: TRBJ1-2
V: TRBV20-1
CDR3: CSALGEGSPGTYGYTF
DNA: TGCAGTGCCTTAGGGGAGGGGAGTCCGGGGACCTATGGCTACACCTTC

size: NA
D: TRBD1
J: TRBJ2-3
V: TRBV29-1
CDR3: CSVVGWDRGRTDTQYF
DNA: TGCAGCGTTGTGGGCTGGGACAGGGGGCGCACAGATACGCAGTATTTT

size: NA
D: TRBD2
J: TRBJ2-2
V: TRBV12-3/TRBV12-4
CDR3: CASSLNRRGLAANTGELFF
DNA: TGTGCCAGCAGCCTAAATCGACGGGGACTAGCGGCGAACACCGGGGAGCTGTTTTTT

size: NA
D: NA
J: TRBJ1-1
V: TRBV5-4
CDR3: CASSQPSRVEAFF
DNA: TGTGCCAGCAGCCAACCCTCCAGGGTTGAAGCTTTCTTT

size: NA
D: TRBD1
J: TRBJ1-6
V: TRBV7-8
CDR3: CASSPFGQGASYNSPLHF
DNA: TGTGCCAGCAGCCCTTTCGGACAGGGGGCTTCCTATAATTCACCCCTCCACTTT